This TCR beta chain stems from a study of blood T cell repertoires in COVID-19. As originally analysed: Amplification of reference gene primers was used by the study to estimate nucleated cell counts. Sequencing used immunoSEQ multiplex PCR; TCRdb keeps in-frame clones, though not all of them. V and J calls and clone size are as listed in that table; D and trimming were resolved from the DNA. Of some 150,000 clones listed, 80% to 90% are singletons. The receptor was isolated from a woman aged 60 to 75 with active COVID-19. The sample was peripheral blood.

This CDR3 reads CASRQSGRAYTGELFF. The CDR3 nucleotides read TGTGCCAGCAGACAGAGCGGGAGGGCGTATACCGGGGAGCTGTTTTTT. The gene calls are TRBV11-2 and TRBJ2-2; 10 bases map to TRBD2. V was pared by 6 bases and J by 5 bases, with 9 bases of the junction left unmatched. The CDR3 consists of 16 residues. Germline V gives CDR1 SGHAT, CDR2 FQNNGV.